These T cell receptor beta chains were read from a single sample in a study of PD-L1 blockade in urothelial cancer. Assay: immunoSEQ multiplex PCR; the TCRdb copy retains only in-frame clones and omits some. This table holds about 30,000 clones, around 86% found once. This sample comprised PBMCs, obtained around atezolizumab (anti-PD-L1) treatment. The receptor source for this set is a man aged 45-65 years with urothelial cancer. Each CDR3 is given with its conserved first and last residue. Fields, in order: J gene, D gene, clone size, V gene, CDR3 DNA, CDR3 protein. A D gene is named only where the DNA matches it firmly. Clone size is not always given. Where it is, it says once, few, many or a class for expanded clones.

TRBJ1-3	-	-	TRBV30	TGTGCCTGGAGTGTAAAGGGGAACACCATATATTTT	CAWSVKGNTIYF
TRBJ1-1	TRBD1	-	TRBV5-3	TGTGCCAGAAGCTCGTTGGGACAGGGGGGGACTGAAGCTTTCTTT	CARSSLGQGGTEAFF
TRBJ2-7	-	-	TRBV29-1	TGCAGCGTTGGAACAGGTCGCCGCTACGAGCAGTACTTC	CSVGTGRRYEQYF
TRBJ1-6	TRBD1	-	TRBV30	TGTGCCTGGACCACCGGGACAGGTTCACCCCTCCACTTT	CAWTTGTGSPLHF
TRBJ2-1	TRBD2	-	TRBV7-9	TGTGCCAGCAGCTTTCGGACTAGCGGCCACAATGAGCAGTTCTTC	CASSFRTSGHNEQFF
TRBJ1-6	TRBD1	-	TRBV11-1	TGTGCCAGCAGGACAGGGGATAATTCACCCCTCCACTTT	CASRTGDNSPLHF
TRBJ2-2	-	-	TRBV7-3	TGTGCCAGCAGCTTATCGGGTCCCGGGGAGCTGTTTTTT	CASSLSGPGELFF
TRBJ2-3	TRBD1	-	TRBV6-1	TGTGCCAGCAGTACGACAGGGAGCACAGATACGCAGTATTTT	CASSTTGSTDTQYF
TRBJ2-2	-	-	TRBV6-4	TGTGCCAGCAGAGCTCTGACCGGGGAGCTGTTTTTT	CASRALTGELFF
TRBJ2-1	TRBD2	-	TRBV7-9	TGTGCCAGCAGCGTGACGGGGGGACTCTCCTACAATGAGCAGTTCTTC	CASSVTGGLSYNEQFF
TRBJ2-3	-	-	TRBV6-1	TGTGCCAGCAGTGAAGCGATTCTAGGAGATACGCAGTATTTT	CASSEAILGDTQYF
TRBJ2-7	TRBD1	-	TRBV29-1	TGCAGCGTTGAAGGGACAGGGTTCTCCTACGAGCAGTACTTC	CSVEGTGFSYEQYF
TRBJ2-5	TRBD2	once	TRBV18	TGTGCCAGCTCACCAGCGGGACTAGCGGTCGGCACTTGGAACCAAGAGACCCAGTACTTC	CASSPAGLAVGTWNQETQYF
TRBJ2-1	TRBD2	once	TRBV19	TGTGCCAGTAGTACAGGCGGGGGGGCTTTAGAGCAGTTCTTC	CASSTGGGALEQFF
TRBJ1-5	TRBD1	-	TRBV19	TGTGCCAGTAGTATAGCCAGGGGGGCTAATAGCAATCAGCCCCAGCATTTT	CASSIARGANSNQPQHF
TRBJ1-4	-	-	TRBV5-1	TGCGCCAGCAGCTTAGGGGGAAAACCTAATGAAAAACTGTTTTTT	CASSLGGKPNEKLFF